The source of this T cell receptor (beta chain) is a study of technical replicates of blood from a few donors. Assay used: immunoSEQ multiplex PCR; TCRdb lists only in-frame clones, some missing. The sample has about 95,000 clones, around 95% seen once. CDR1 is SNHLY, CDR2 FYNNEI, per germline. Trimming cost V 3 bases and J 4 bases; bases outside gene matches: 11. This CDR3 has 16 residues. This receptor was identified in a human donor in good health. The chain uses TRBV2 and TRBJ2-5, with 7 bases that match TRBD1. Source material: T cells isolated from PBMCs. In nucleotides, the CDR3 is TGTGCCAGCAGTGATGGGGCAGGGGGAGACGTAGAGACCCAGTACTTC. The encoded protein is CASSDGAGGDVETQYF.